The T cell receptor beta chain under discussion was sequenced for a study of blood T cells in healthy people across ages. Turning to this clonotype: Its target is not known.

Total RNA extraction produced at least 6 micrograms (per sample) for the study. A second PCR, run for about 7 to 11 cycles, used a sample-barcoded 5' primer plus a J-beta primer mix. A single record per CDR3 protein comes from TCRdb applying MiXCR to the 5' RACE reads. The table lists 1.5 million to 1.8 million distinct CDR3 sequences, around 40% of them singletons, with roughly 3.7% in the top ten. Germline CDR1 and CDR2: MNHEY and SMNVEV (reference sequence). The CDR3 runs to 13 residues. Study-wide results and limits: Naive CD4+ cell counts and diversity both ran higher in long-lived than in aged donors.

This receptor was identified in a woman younger than 30 in good health. The sequencing sample was made of blood. The V and J genes are TRBV27 and TRBJ2-5; D gene unclear. Near its end, the DNA agrees better with TRBJ2-7, so the J call may be wrong. This CDR3 is CASSHSITAEQYF. CDR3 DNA: TGTGCCAGCAGCCACAGCATAACGGCCGAGCAGTACTTC.